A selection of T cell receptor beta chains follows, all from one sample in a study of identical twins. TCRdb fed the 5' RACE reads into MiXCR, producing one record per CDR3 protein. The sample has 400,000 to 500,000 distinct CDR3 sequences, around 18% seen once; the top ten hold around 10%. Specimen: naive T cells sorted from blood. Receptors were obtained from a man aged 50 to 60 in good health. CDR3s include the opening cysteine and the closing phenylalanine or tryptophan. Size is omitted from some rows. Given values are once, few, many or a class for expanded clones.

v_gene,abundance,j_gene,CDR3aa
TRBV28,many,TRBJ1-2,CASSLVGGGYTF
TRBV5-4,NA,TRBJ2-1,CASSFFGGRGYNEQFF
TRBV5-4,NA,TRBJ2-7,CASSIPGQGNEQYF
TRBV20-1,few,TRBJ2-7,CSARVNRGPSYEQYF
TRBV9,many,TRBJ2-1,CASSVVGSDRVGMGEQFF
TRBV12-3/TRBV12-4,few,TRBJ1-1,CASSLGTEAYTEAFF
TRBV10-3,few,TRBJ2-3,CAIGTGRTDTQYF
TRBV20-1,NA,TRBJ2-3,CSASKTVLGNTQYF
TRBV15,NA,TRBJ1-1,CATSRELGTEAFF
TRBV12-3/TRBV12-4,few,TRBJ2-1,CASSKPREGGESF
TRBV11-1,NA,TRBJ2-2,CASSLFDGSTGELFF
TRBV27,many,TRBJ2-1,CASSLRGNPYNEQFF
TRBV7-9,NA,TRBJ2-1,CASSHLGGFETYNEQFF
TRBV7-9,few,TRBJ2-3,CASSTTEGADTQYF
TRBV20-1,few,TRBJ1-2,CSARDEPHDEGYTF
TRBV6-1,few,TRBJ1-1,CASSLRPEPSMAFF
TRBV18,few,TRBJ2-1,CASSRTRDARSGNEQFF
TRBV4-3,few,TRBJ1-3,CASSQVSRGPGNTIYF
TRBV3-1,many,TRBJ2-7,CASSQGGYVGPGHLDF
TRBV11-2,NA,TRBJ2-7,CASSLIGRGLYEQYF
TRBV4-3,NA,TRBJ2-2,CASSLDLGYTGELFF
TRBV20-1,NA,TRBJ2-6,CSAERDILRSGANVLTF
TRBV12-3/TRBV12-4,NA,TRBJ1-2,CASSSTRQGKGYTF
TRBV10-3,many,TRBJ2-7,CAISDHSRDTSYEQYF
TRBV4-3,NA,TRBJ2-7,CASSQVVGYEQYF
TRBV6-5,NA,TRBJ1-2,CASSYSGQGAGYTF
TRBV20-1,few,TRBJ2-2,CSARGPGDTGELFF
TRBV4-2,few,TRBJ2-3,CASSLDRVSTDTQYF
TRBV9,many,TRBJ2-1,CASSAMGLAEINEQFF
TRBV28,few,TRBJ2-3,CASSLRYGYSTDTQYF
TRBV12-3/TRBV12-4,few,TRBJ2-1,CASSLSSSGGYNEQFF
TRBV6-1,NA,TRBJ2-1,CASSLAGVSSYNEQFF
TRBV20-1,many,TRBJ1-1,CSAPRPGGIYSAFF
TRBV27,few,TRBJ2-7,CASSPTGLAGGPGYEQYF
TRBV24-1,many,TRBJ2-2,CATSDPTWDRGQQYTGELFF
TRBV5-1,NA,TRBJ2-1,CASSLRQGAGRQFF
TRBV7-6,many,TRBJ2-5,CASSFGPPPETQYF
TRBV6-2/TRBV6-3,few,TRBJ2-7,CASRRLTGTNYEQYF
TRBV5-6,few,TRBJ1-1,CASSWGAVGGEAFF
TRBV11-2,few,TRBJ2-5,CASSSTSHLYQETQYF
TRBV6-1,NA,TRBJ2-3,CASRRGGGTDTQYF
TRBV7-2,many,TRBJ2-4,CASSSRTSGGRDIQYF
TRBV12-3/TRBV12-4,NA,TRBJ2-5,CASSLSGPGGTQYF
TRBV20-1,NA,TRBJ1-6,CSAKEAHNSPLHF
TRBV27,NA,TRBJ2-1,CASLGGGPRGEQFF
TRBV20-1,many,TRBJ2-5,CSARRPQETQYF
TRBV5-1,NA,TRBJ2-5,CASSSGYQETQYF
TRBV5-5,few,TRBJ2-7,CASRRALETVAYEQYF
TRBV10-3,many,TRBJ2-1,CAISTRTGDNEQFF
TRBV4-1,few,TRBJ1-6,CASSQEAGENSPLHF
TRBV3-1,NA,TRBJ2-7,CASSQKFLMQGEQYF
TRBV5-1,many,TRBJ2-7,CASSLDITYEQYF
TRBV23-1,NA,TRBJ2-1,CASSQSDTPGEFF
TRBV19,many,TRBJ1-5,CASSILNQPQHF
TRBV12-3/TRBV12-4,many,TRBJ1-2,CASSVLSSYGYTF
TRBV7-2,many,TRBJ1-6,CASSQDSRNGAPLHF